This T cell receptor (beta chain) was observed in a study of cytomegalovirus exposure and HLA in healthy donors. Broader study findings: Among TCR sequences, most were rare, though some public TCRs appeared in many donors. In the 130 or so validation repertoires, a later analysis found that first-cohort TCR clusters tended to co-occur. Confirmation was obtained in vitro that a few CMV-associated chains are specific for CMV antigens.

About this clone itself: Its antigen is unknown.

This CDR3 is 15 amino acids long. Germline V gene sequence: CDR1 LGHNA, CDR2 YNFKEQ. Trimming shortened V by 0 bases and J by 1 base, and 10 bases separated the two germline ends. Libraries were prepared by immunoSEQ multiplex PCR; TCRdb keeps only in-frame clonotypes and omits some of them. The sample has 200,000 or so clones, approximately 86% seen once. The chain links TRBV4-2 to TRBJ2-7, with D uncertain. The source of this sequence is a woman under 30 in good health and CMV-seronegative. The sequenced sample consisted of PBMCs. Here the CDR3 reads CASSQESAESYEQYF. DNA for the CDR3: TGTGCCAGCAGCCAAGAATCGGCGGAGTCCTACGAGCAGTACTTC.